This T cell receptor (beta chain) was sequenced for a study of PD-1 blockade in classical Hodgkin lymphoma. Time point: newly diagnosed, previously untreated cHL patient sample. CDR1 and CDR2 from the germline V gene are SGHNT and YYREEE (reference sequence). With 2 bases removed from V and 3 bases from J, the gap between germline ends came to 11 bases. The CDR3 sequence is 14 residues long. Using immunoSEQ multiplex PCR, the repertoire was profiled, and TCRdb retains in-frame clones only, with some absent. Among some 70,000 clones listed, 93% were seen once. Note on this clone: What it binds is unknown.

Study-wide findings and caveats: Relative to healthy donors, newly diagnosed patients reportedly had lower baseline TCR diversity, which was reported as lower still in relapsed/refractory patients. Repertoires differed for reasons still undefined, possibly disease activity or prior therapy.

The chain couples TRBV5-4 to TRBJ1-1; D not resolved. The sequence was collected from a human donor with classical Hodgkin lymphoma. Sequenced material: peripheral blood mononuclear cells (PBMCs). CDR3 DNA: TGTGCCAGCAGCTTAGGAGGAGCTCACACTGAAGCTTTCTTT. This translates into CASSLGGAHTEAFF. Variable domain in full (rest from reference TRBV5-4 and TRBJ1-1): ETGVTQSPTHLIKTRGQQVTLRCSSQSGHNTVSWYQQALGQGPQFIFQYYREEENGRGNFPPRFSGLQFPNYSSELNVNALELDDSALYLCASSLGGAHTEAFFGQGTRLTVV.